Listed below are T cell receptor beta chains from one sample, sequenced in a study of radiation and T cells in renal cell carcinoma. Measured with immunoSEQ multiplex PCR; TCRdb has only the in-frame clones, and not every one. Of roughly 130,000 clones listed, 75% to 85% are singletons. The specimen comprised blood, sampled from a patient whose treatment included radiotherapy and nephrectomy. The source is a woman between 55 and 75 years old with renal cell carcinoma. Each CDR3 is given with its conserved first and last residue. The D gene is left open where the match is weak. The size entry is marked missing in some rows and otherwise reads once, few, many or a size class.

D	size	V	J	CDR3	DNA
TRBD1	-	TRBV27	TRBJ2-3	CASSAPGQVTDTQYF	TGTGCCAGCAGTGCCCCGGGACAGGTCACAGATACGCAGTATTTT
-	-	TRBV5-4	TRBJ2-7	CASSLGTGSVSYEQYF	TGTGCCAGCAGCCTTGGGACGGGGTCGGTTTCCTACGAGCAGTACTTC
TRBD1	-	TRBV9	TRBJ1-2	CASSRRQGAAWSDGYTF	TGTGCCAGCAGCCGGCGACAGGGGGCGGCCTGGTCGGATGGCTACACCTTC
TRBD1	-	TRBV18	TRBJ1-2	CASSPADRGNGYTF	TGTGCCAGCTCACCCGCGGACAGGGGGAATGGCTACACCTTC
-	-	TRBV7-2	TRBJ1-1	CASSLDAVTEAFF	TGTGCCAGCAGCTTAGATGCGGTTACTGAAGCTTTCTTT
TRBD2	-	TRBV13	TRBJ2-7	CASSPRTGGAGGEQYF	TGTGCCAGCAGCCCGAGGACCGGGGGTGCGGGGGGCGAGCAGTACTTC
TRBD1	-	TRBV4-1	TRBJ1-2	CASSQPGTGLSYGYTF	TGCGCCAGCAGCCAACCTGGGACAGGGTTATCTTATGGCTACACCTTC
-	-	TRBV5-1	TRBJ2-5	CASSPLPGEETQYF	TGCGCCAGCAGCCCGCTCCCAGGGGAAGAGACCCAGTACTTC
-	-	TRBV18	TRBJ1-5	CASTERQAIQPQHF	TGTGCCAGCACAGAAAGACAGGCTATTCAGCCCCAGCATTTT
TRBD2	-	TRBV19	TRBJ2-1	CASRIAGHEQFF	TGTGCCAGTAGGATAGCGGGGCATGAGCAGTTCTTC
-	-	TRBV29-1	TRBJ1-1	CSVEDFARSNTEAFF	TGCAGCGTTGAAGATTTTGCCAGGTCGAACACTGAAGCTTTCTTT
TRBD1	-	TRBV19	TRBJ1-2	CASSKVKGARVGYTF	TGTGCCAGTAGTAAGGTGAAGGGGGCGCGGGTTGGCTACACCTTC
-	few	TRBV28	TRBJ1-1	CASSLIKAYMNTEAFF	TGTGCCAGCAGTTTGATTAAGGCGTACATGAACACTGAAGCTTTCTTT
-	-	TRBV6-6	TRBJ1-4	CASNLPYEKLFF	TGTGCCAGCAACTTGCCCTATGAAAAACTGTTTTTT
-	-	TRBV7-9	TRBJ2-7	CASSQGDNSYEQYF	TGTGCCAGCAGCCAAGGGGACAACTCCTACGAGCAGTACTTC
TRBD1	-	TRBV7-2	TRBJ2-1	CASSFDRGSYNEQFF	TGTGCCAGCAGCTTCGACAGGGGCTCCTACAATGAGCAGTTCTTC
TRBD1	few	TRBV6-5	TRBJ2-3	CASQRDRGNTQYF	TGTGCCTCGCAAAGGGACAGGGGTAATACGCAGTATTTT
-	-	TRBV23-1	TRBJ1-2	CASSQSDKVENYGYTF	TGCGCCAGCAGTCAATCCGACAAGGTAGAAAACTATGGCTACACCTTC
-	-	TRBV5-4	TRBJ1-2	CASSLRSGYGYTF	TGTGCCAGCAGCCTCCGATCAGGGTATGGCTACACCTTC
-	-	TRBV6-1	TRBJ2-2	CASTRGRTGELFF	TGTGCCAGCACACGGGGAAGGACCGGGGAGCTGTTTTTT
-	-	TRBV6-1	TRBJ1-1	CASSWGRQYEAFF	TGTGCCAGCAGTTGGGGGCGGCAATACGAAGCTTTCTTT
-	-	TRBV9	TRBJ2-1	CASSPRGNSNRDNEQFF	TGTGCCAGCAGCCCCCGGGGCAACAGCAATAGAGACAATGAGCAGTTCTTC
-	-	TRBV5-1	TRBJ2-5	CASSFEETQYF	TGCGCCAGCAGCTTTGAAGAGACCCAGTACTTC
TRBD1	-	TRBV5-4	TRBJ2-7	CASSSPGTGTYEQYF	TGTGCCAGCAGCTCTCCCGGGACAGGGACCTACGAGCAGTACTTC
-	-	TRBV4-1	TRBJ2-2	CASSRDPDTGELFF	TGCGCCAGCTCGAGGGACCCAGACACCGGGGAGCTGTTTTTT